These 7 T cell receptor beta chains were sequenced from one sample in a study of T cells expressing NK-cell markers. TCRdb reanalyzed the 5' RACE reads and collapses them to one entry per CDR3 protein, without DNA. The sample table sets out around 550,000 distinct CDR3 sequences. Input material: blood T cells: a sorted CD56 or NKG2C T cell subset, CD4+ or CD8+ T cells, or bulk PBMC T cells (not recorded which). Receptor source: a man between 18 and 35 years old in good health.

The chain couples TRBV7-6 to TRBJ2-7; absent DNA, TCRdb's TRBD1 call cannot be checked. Germline CDR1 reads SGHVS; CDR2 reads FNYEAQ. The CDR3 has 14 amino acids. CDR3 in amino acids: CASSGTDPPYEQYF.

The genes are TRBV6-5 and TRBJ1-1; as DNA is missing, the TRBD1 call by TCRdb cannot be tested. Germline V lookup: CDR1 MNHEY, CDR2 SVGAGI. This CDR3 contains 16 residues. The CDR3 loop is CASSLGTGVLDTEAFF.

The chain uses TRBV9 and TRBJ2-7; the TRBD1 assignment by TCRdb is unverifiable without DNA. Per the germline V gene, CDR1 is SGDLS and CDR2 is YYNGEE. This CDR3 has 15 residues. The CDR3 sequence: CASSTGQADLYEQYF.

This chain connects TRBV5-5 to TRBJ1-2; TCRdb indicates TRBD1, and absent DNA this call remains unverified. The CDR3 has 15 residues. The germline CDR1 and CDR2 sequences are SGHKS and YYEKEE (reference sequence). The chain's CDR3 is CASSRGTGGVYGYTF.

The CDR3 region is CSASNRWTSGSHEQFF. This chain uses TRBV20-1 with TRBJ2-1; TCRdb's D call of TRBD2 is untestable without DNA. The CDR3 totals 16 residues. CDR1 and CDR2 (germline): DFQATT, SNEGSKA (reference sequence).

The chain links TRBV12-3 or TRBV12-4 to TRBJ2-4; the TCRdb call, TRBD1, lacks DNA for checking. There are 18 residues in the CDR3. This CDR3 reads CASRPGQGELFPKNIQYF.

J is TRBJ2-7 and V is TRBV7-8; TCRdb indicates TRBD1, and absent DNA this call remains unverified. The germline CDR1 and CDR2 sequences are SGHVS and FQNEAQ. The CDR3 extends over 15 amino acids. The CDR3 reads CASSLARVSLYEQYF.